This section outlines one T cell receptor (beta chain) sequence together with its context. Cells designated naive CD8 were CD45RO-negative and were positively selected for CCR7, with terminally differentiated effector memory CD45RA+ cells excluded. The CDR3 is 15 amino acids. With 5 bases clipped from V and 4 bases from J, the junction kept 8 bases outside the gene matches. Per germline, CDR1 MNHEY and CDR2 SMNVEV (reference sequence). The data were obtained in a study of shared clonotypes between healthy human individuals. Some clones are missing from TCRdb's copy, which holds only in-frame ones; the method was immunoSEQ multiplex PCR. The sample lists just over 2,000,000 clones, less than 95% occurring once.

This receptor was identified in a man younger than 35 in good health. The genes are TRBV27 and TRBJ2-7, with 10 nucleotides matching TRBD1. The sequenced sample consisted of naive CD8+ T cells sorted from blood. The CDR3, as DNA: TGTGCCAGCAGTCCACGGACAGGGGGTAAATACGAGCAGTACTTC. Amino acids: CASSPRTGGKYEQYF.